This is a list of T cell receptor beta chains from one sample in a study of early T cells in non-severe SARS-CoV-2 infection. TCRdb used MiXCR to reprocess the 5' RACE reads, holding one entry per CDR3 protein. Of approximately 99,000 distinct CDR3 sequences in the sample, roughly 12% were seen once. The sequenced material came from whole blood. These receptors were collected from an adult who was a healthcare worker with PCR-confirmed SARS-CoV-2 infection or an uninfected control (not recorded which). Both conserved end residues are part of each CDR3. The D gene is left open where the match is weak. Clone size is not always given. Where it is, it says once, few, many or a class for expanded clones.

clone size	CDR3 length	V gene	D gene	J gene	CDR3 DNA	CDR3 protein
many	16	TRBV5-8	TRBD2	TRBJ2-2	TGTGCCAGCAGTCTAGGGACTAGCGGGAACACCGGGGAGCTGTTTTTT	CASSLGTSGNTGELFF
.	11	TRBV28	.	TRBJ1-5	TGTGCCAGCAGTTTTTCTGGGCCCCAGCATTTT	CASSFSGPQHF
many	17	TRBV5-5	.	TRBJ1-5	TGTGCCAGCAGCTCCGGAGGGGGGACCGCTAGCAATCAGCCCCAGCATTTT	CASSSGGGTASNQPQHF
many	13	TRBV20-1	.	TRBJ1-1	TGCAGTGCCAAGCGGGGGGCGAACACTGAAGCTTTCTTT	CSAKRGANTEAFF
.	16	TRBV12-3/TRBV12-4	.	TRBJ1-3	TGTGCCAGCAGACTTAGAACAGCGAGCTCTGGAAACACCATATATTTT	CASRLRTASSGNTIYF
many	15	TRBV3-1	TRBD1	TRBJ1-2	TGTGCCAGCAGCCTCTCCCCGACAGGGGATAATGGCTACACCTTC	CASSLSPTGDNGYTF
many	20	TRBV7-5	.	TRBJ1-1	.	CISVPEVMGQRRFLNTEAFF
.	10	TRBV7-9	.	TRBJ1-1	TGTGCCGTTCAGAACACTGAAGCTTTCTTT	CAVQNTEAFF
many	14	TRBV2	.	TRBJ1-5	TGTGCCAGCAGTTACGACGGTTGGGGTCAGCCCCAGCATTTT	CASSYDGWGQPQHF
few	13	TRBV12-3/TRBV12-4	.	TRBJ2-5	TGTGCCAGCAGTTTGAAAGGAGCAGAGACCCAGTACTTC	CASSLKGAETQYF
many	18	TRBV11-1	.	TRBJ1-1	TGTGCCAGCAGCTCCAACCAGGGGTCCTTCCAAAGGCGTACTGAAGCTTTCTTT	CASSSNQGSFQRRTEAFF
.	15	TRBV12-3/TRBV12-4	.	TRBJ1-4	TGTGCCAGCAGTTTAAGGGGGGCGAGGATAGAAAAACTGTTTTTT	CASSLRGARIEKLFF
.	14	TRBV9	.	TRBJ2-1	TGTGCCAGCAGCGCCCGAGTCCTCGGCGGTGAGCAGTTCTTC	CASSARVLGGEQFF
few	15	TRBV20-1	TRBD1	TRBJ1-4	TGCAGTGCTAGAGAAGGAACAGGGGCAGCTGAAAAACTGTTTTTT	CSAREGTGAAEKLFF
.	14	TRBV29-1	TRBD1	TRBJ2-7	TGCAGCGTGGTGCTCTCGACAGGGGGATACGAGCAGTACTTC	CSVVLSTGGYEQYF
many	15	TRBV6-6	TRBD1	TRBJ1-2	TGTGCCAGCAGTGTACGGGACAGATCTAACTATGGCTACACCTTC	CASSVRDRSNYGYTF
few	15	TRBV9	.	TRBJ2-3	TGTGCCAGCAGCCCATCCTTGGACCACACAGATACGCAGTATTTT	CASSPSLDHTDTQYF
many	15	TRBV18	.	TRBJ1-1	TGTGCCAGCTCTCCTAACAGGGTGGTTGACACTGAAGCTTTCTTT	CASSPNRVVDTEAFF
.	16	TRBV12-3/TRBV12-4	TRBD2	TRBJ2-7	TGTGCCAGCAGTTTATCGTGGCTAGCGGGGACCTACGAGCAGTACTTC	CASSLSWLAGTYEQYF
many	15	TRBV12-3/TRBV12-4	TRBD1	TRBJ2-3	TGTGCCAGCAGTTTAGAGGACAGGGGCACAGATACGCAGTATTTT	CASSLEDRGTDTQYF
few	15	TRBV12-3/TRBV12-4	.	TRBJ2-1	TGTGCCAGCAGTTTGTACGGATCGGGTGGCAATGAGCAGTTCTTC	CASSLYGSGGNEQFF
few	15	TRBV30	.	TRBJ1-1	TGTGCCTGGAGTGTCTGGGGAGGTGCGGACACTGAAGCTTTCTTT	CAWSVWGGADTEAFF
.	16	TRBV4-1	TRBD1	TRBJ1-5	TGCGCCAGCAGCCAAGAAGGGACAGGGGAGGATCAGCCCCAGCATTTT	CASSQEGTGEDQPQHF
few	16	TRBV5-1	.	TRBJ2-6	TGCGCCAGCCGGAGGGACAGAGATACTGGGGCCAACGTCCTGACTTTC	CASRRDRDTGANVLTF
many	15	TRBV11-3	TRBD2	TRBJ2-1	TGTGCCAGCAGCTTACTAGCGGGAGTGCTCAATGAGCAGTTCTTC	CASSLLAGVLNEQFF
.	15	TRBV4-1	.	TRBJ2-1	TGCGCCAGCAGCCAAGATTCCGGGATGCGAAATGAGCAGTTCTTC	CASSQDSGMRNEQFF
few	14	TRBV9	.	TRBJ2-3	TGTGCCAGCAACCCTGGGGAGCGGGCAGATACGCAGTATTTT	CASNPGERADTQYF
.	16	TRBV4-2	TRBD1	TRBJ2-1	TGTGCCAGCAGCCAAGCTGGGTGGGGACAGGGAAATGAGCAGTTCTTC	CASSQAGWGQGNEQFF
many	16	TRBV10-2	TRBD2	TRBJ2-7	TGCGCCAGCAGAGACAGGGATGGGACTAGCTCTTACGAGCAGTACTTC	CASRDRDGTSSYEQYF
few	15	TRBV7-9	TRBD2	TRBJ2-7	TGTGCCAGCAGCTCAGGACTAGCGGGGGCCTACGAGCAGTACTTC	CASSSGLAGAYEQYF
many	17	TRBV10-3	.	TRBJ1-2	TGTGCCATCAGTGAGTCGAAGGGGGAAGAGTTTGACTATGGCTACACCTTC	CAISESKGEEFDYGYTF